The source of this T cell receptor beta chain is a study of shared clonotypes between healthy human individuals. Data came from immunoSEQ multiplex PCR; TCRdb stores just in-frame clones and leaves some out. The table has roughly 1 million clones, approximately 78% seen once. Naive CD45RA+ and memory CD45RA-negative subsets were split from CD4+ cells. From germline, CDR1 is SGHNT and CDR2 YENEEA. The ends were cut back, 1 base at V and 6 bases at J, with 10 bases in the middle. The CDR3 sequence is 13 residues long. This receptor was obtained from a man aged 18 to 29 in good health. Some clones in this sample may be carry-over from other donors' samples. The sample comprised memory CD4+ T cells from PBMCs. This sample's subset: CD45RA-negative fraction. The V call is TRBV11-3, the J call TRBJ2-7, with D maybe TRBD2 (6 bases). The CDR3 loop reads CASSLAGDIEQYF. CDR3 DNA sequence: TGTGCCAGCAGCTTAGCGGGAGATATCGAGCAGTACTTC.